The text below deals with one T cell receptor (beta chain). No antigen is known for it. This record comes from a study of cytomegalovirus exposure and HLA in healthy donors. Study-wide results and caveats: There was a cluster of highly shared sequence variants that was likely a sequencing artifact. Across donors, presence/absence analyses took sequencing depth to be roughly uniform. Productive status was seen about 90% or about 30% of the time for most TCR beta V segments in an earlier analysis. Most of the CMV-associated TCR beta chains (in a later analysis) appeared to be HLA-restricted.

V shed 5 bases and J 3 bases; nucleotides not matched to a gene: 5. CDR3 length: 15 residues. Germline V CDR1 and CDR2: SEHNR, FQNEAQ (reference sequence). The PCR used 60 Vbeta and 13 Jbeta primers. The data were produced by immunoSEQ multiplex PCR, yet TCRdb's version contains in-frame clones alone and is incomplete. The sample lists about 160,000 clones; around nine tenths were seen once. The sequence was collected from a woman in her 30s in good health and CMV-seronegative. Sequencing was done on a sample of PBMCs. The chain recombines TRBV7-9 with TRBJ2-3, with 10 bases aligning to TRBD2. CDR3 DNA: TGTGCCAGCAGCCCGGGACTAGCGTCGACAGATACGCAGTATTTT. Amino acids: CASSPGLASTDTQYF.